The rows below give T cell receptor beta chains drawn from one sample of a study of OX40 agonist ivuxolimab in advanced cancers. The table came from immunoSEQ multiplex PCR; TCRdb's copy has only in-frame clones and leaves some out. The sample shows approximately 18,000 clones, 67% of them seen only once. This specimen was CD4+ or CD8+ T cells sorted from blood, taken in a trial of the OX40 agonist ivuxolimab. The receptors here all came from an adult with an advanced solid tumor such as melanoma, head and neck, liver or kidney cancer. Both conserved end residues are part of each CDR3.

TRBJ1-1 TRBV28 CASSRPTEIVTEAFF
TRBJ1-1 TRBV7-8 CASSAPGGGNTEAFF
TRBJ1-1 TRBV27 CASSLWGGEAFF
TRBJ2-7 TRBV19 CASSILLTGAYEQYF
TRBJ2-1 TRBV4-3 CASSPRTGPLSYNEQFF
TRBJ2-3 TRBV27 CASSLYGGRASTDTQYF
TRBJ2-5 TRBV5-1 CASSLYRGPDETQYF
TRBJ1-4 TRBV4-3 CASSQDRTAKGGYDEKLFF
TRBJ1-2 TRBV28 CASSLGAGYTF
TRBJ2-1 TRBV19 CASCPGLSSYNEQFF
TRBJ2-3 TRBV10-3 CAIRDRGRTDTQYF
TRBJ2-1 TRBV19 CASSIRLAGHNEQFF
TRBJ2-6 TRBV2 CASSEMVEEANVLTF
TRBJ2-7 TRBV28 CASSFYDGSYEQYF
TRBJ2-7 TRBV4-1 CASSQDQRGSRYEQYF
TRBJ1-5 TRBV4-1 CASSLGTNQPQHF
TRBJ2-5 TRBV2 CASSVDLAGQETQYF
TRBJ2-2 TRBV28 CASTLPLLAGGESGELFF
TRBJ1-1 TRBV6-6 CASRDRGNTEAFF
TRBJ2-7 TRBV27 CASSDRVYEQYF
TRBJ2-3 TRBV15 CATGQGRETDTQYF
TRBJ2-4 TRBV15 CATSRAGTDKNIQYF
TRBJ2-7 TRBV6-1 CASSQYRVSYEQYF
TRBJ2-1 TRBV15 CATSSRLAGGNEQFF
TRBJ1-1 TRBV30 CAWSDMNTEAFF
TRBJ2-7 TRBV28 CASTTTRGGFYEQYF
- TRBV4-3 CASSQDPSGFSYEQYF
TRBJ1-5 TRBV5-6 CASSLDGVGQPQHF
TRBJ2-7 TRBV5-1 CASSSTSGRADYEQYF
TRBJ2-7 TRBV11-2 CASSLSSYEQYF
TRBJ1-2 TRBV7-8 CASSLGDRAGYTF
TRBJ2-1 TRBV28 CASSLSPDVTGPKHEQFF
TRBJ2-5 TRBV11-2 CASSSFVAGGEETQYF
TRBJ2-7 TRBV7-6 CASSPSSGPYEQYF
TRBJ2-5 TRBV27 CASSFNSQETQYF
TRBJ2-7 TRBV5-3 CASSLDTGKYEQYF
TRBJ1-6 TRBV27 CASSPTGGWVDNSPLHF
TRBJ2-2 TRBV28 CASSLSWTSGRVTFNTGELFF
TRBJ2-5 TRBV4-1 CASSQSPGSQETQYF
TRBJ2-7 TRBV7-9 CASSLESGVQYF
TRBJ2-1 TRBV7-9 CASSWTDGAEQFF